Shown below are 22 T cell receptor beta chains from a single sample sequenced in a study of T cell clonotyping in hematopoietic cell transplantation. Data came from immunoSEQ multiplex PCR; TCRdb stores just in-frame clones and leaves some out. The table shows roughly 24,000 clones, with roughly 84% occurring only once. Time point meaning: recipient sample about 28 days before transplant, after cytoreduction. Sequences were derived from peripheral blood mononuclear cells, sampled before stem cell transplant. These receptors all stem from a woman aged 55-69 years with acute myeloid leukemia. Some clones in this sample may be carry-over from other donors' samples.

The chain combines TRBV2 with TRBJ2-7; TRBD2 matches at 8 bases. The V segment lost 7 bases and the J segment 0 bases; nucleotides outside the gene matches: 11. This CDR3 spans 16 amino acids. The germline gives CDR1 SNHLY, CDR2 FYNNEI. The CDR3 nucleotides are TGTGCCAGCATGGGTGTAGCGGGAACCATCTCCTACGAGCAGTACTTC. The encoded protein is CASMGVAGTISYEQYF.

This sequence joins TRBV7-3 and TRBJ2-7; no reliable D call. V was cut by 2 bases and J by 2 bases, with 7 bases left in between. Germline values: CDR1 SGHTA, CDR2 FQGTGA. The CDR3 totals 13 residues. The CDR3 sequence: CASSLRHPYEQYF. CDR3 coding DNA: TGTGCCAGCAGCTTACGGCATCCCTACGAGCAGTACTTC.

The chain carries TRBV19 and TRBJ1-2; D unresolved. The V end was cut by 2 bases, the J end by 4 bases, with 8 bases between. CDR3 size: 13 residues. Germline V gene sequence: CDR1 LNHDA, CDR2 SQIVND (reference sequence). CDR3 sequence reads: CASSISPSYGYTF. In DNA, the CDR3 is TGTGCCAGTAGTATATCCCCCAGCTATGGCTACACCTTC.

This chain connects TRBV6-5 to TRBJ1-1; D is possibly TRBD1 (5 bases). The CDR3 sequence is 14 residues long. V lost 8 bases and J 5 bases, leaving 18 bases between the germline ends. CDR1 is MNHEY, CDR2 SVGAGI, per germline. CDR3 amino acids: CASVSPAGSTEAFF. The CDR3 DNA sequence: TGTGCCAGCGTCAGTCCCGCAGGGAGTACTGAAGCTTTCTTT.

The chain couples TRBV15 to TRBJ2-7, with 8 bases aligning to TRBD1. V lost 5 bases, J lost 5 bases, and 11 bases stayed unmatched. Germline assignment: CDR1 LNHNV and CDR2 YYDKDF (reference sequence). This CDR3 comprises 15 residues. DNA of the CDR3: TGTGCCACCAGCCCAGACAGGGGCGGTTTCCACGAGCAGTACTTC. Translated: CATSPDRGGFHEQYF.

The chain has TRBV2 and TRBJ2-7; tentative D call: TRBD2 (5 bases). The length of the CDR3 is 13 residues. Deletions cut 6 bases from V and 5 bases from J, with 14 bases between. The V gene's germline CDR1 is SNHLY and CDR2 FYNNEI. CDR3 DNA: TGTGCCAGCAGCGGCGGGCTCAGCCACGAGCAGTACTTC. Its translation: CASSGGLSHEQYF. Drawing the rest from reference TRBV2 and TRBJ2-7, the complete variable domain is EPEVTQTPSHQVTQMGQEVILRCVPISNHLYFYWYRQILGQKVEFLVSFYNNEISEKSEIFDDQFSVERPDGSNFTLKIRSTKLEDSAMYFCASSGGLSHEQYFGPGTRLTVT.

The chain recombines TRBV10-2 with TRBJ1-5; D possibly corresponds to TRBD1 (5 bases). V lost 7 bases to trimming and J lost 2 bases, with 6 bases between them. Germline V gene data show CDR1 as WSHSY and CDR2 as SAAADI. The CDR3 has 12 residues. The CDR3 DNA is TGCGCCAGCACGGGGGGCAATCAGCCCCAGCATTTT. This encodes CASTGGNQPQHF.

This chain joins TRBV11-1 and TRBJ1-2; D not resolved. Germline V gene sequence: CDR1 SGHAT, CDR2 FQDESV (reference sequence). V lost 5 bases, J lost 2 bases, and 6 bases lay in between. The CDR3 length is 12 residues. In DNA, the CDR3 is TGTGCCAGCAGCCAGCAAAACTATGGCTACACCTTC. It codes for CASSQQNYGYTF.

This clone was detected only a few times. This chain joins TRBV29-1 and TRBJ2-7; 9 nucleotides line up with TRBD1. There are 14 residues in the CDR3. V lost 3 bases and J lost 9; bases outside the gene matches: 12. Germline CDR1 and CDR2: SQVTM and ANQGSEA. The CDR3, as DNA: TGCAGCGTTGACATCGTTGGACAGGGGCAAGGGCAGTACTTC. Translating gives CSVDIVGQGQGQYF.

This clone was detected a few times. V is TRBV27 and J is TRBJ2-7; possibly TRBD1 for D (6 bases). The CDR3 spans 14 residues. Germline V lookup: CDR1 MNHEY, CDR2 SMNVEV (reference sequence). The V end was cut by 2 bases, the J end by 2 bases, with 10 bases between. The CDR3 DNA is TGTGCCAGCAGTTTAACAGGGTGGACCTACGAGCAGTACTTC. This gives the protein CASSLTGWTYEQYF.

The V gene is TRBV11-1, the J gene TRBJ2-3; D perhaps matches TRBD2 (6 bases). The CDR3 has 11 amino acids. Germline loops: CDR1 SGHAT, CDR2 FQDESV (reference sequence). The ends were cut back, 11 bases at V and 6 bases at J, with 12 bases in the middle. CDR3 residues: CACLGSDTQYF. For the CDR3, the DNA is TGTGCCTGCCTCGGGAGCGATACGCAGTATTTT.

The chain links TRBV28 to TRBJ1-2; D remains unclear. V lost 5 bases, J lost 7 bases, and 11 bases lay in between. This CDR3 is built from 12 residues. Germline loops: CDR1 MDHEN, CDR2 SYDVKM. CDR3 DNA: TGTGCCAGCAGTCCCGGAAGCCCTGGCTACACCTTC. Its protein product is CASSPGSPGYTF.

The DNA for the CDR3 is TGTGCCAGCAGCAGGGGGAACTATGGCTACACCTTC. Translation gives CASSRGNYGYTF. The chain carries TRBV28 and TRBJ1-2; 7 bases fit TRBD1. J lost 2 bases, V lost 6 bases, and 0 bases had no gene match. Looked up from germline, CDR1 is MDHEN and CDR2 is SYDVKM. This CDR3 spans 12 amino acids.

The chain joins TRBV11-3 to TRBJ1-4, with no clear D. The germline V gene encodes CDR1 SGHNT and CDR2 YENEEA. Trimming took off 2 bases at V and 8 bases at J, with 9 bases between the two ends. The CDR3 spans 13 residues. The CDR3 loop reads CASSLRHGEKLFF. Written as DNA, the CDR3 is TGTGCCAGCAGCTTACGCCATGGAGAAAAACTGTTTTTT.

This sequence joins TRBV7-9 and TRBJ1-6; D is possibly TRBD1 (6 bases). V was shortened by 5 bases and J by 7 bases, with 9 bases between the two germline ends. The germline V gene encodes CDR1 SEHNR and CDR2 FQNEAQ (reference sequence). CDR3 size: 13 residues. The CDR3 here is CASSRTDNSPLHF. The CDR3, as DNA: TGTGCCAGCAGCCGGACAGACAATTCACCCCTCCACTTT.

This chain uses TRBV9 with TRBJ2-2; maybe TRBD2 (5 bases). This CDR3 spans 18 amino acids. Germline loops: CDR1 SGDLS, CDR2 YYNGEE. The V gene lost 0 bases and the J gene lost 3 bases, with 18 bases spanning the gap. The CDR3 protein is CASSVGVIGQRDTGELFF. CDR3 coding DNA: TGTGCCAGCAGCGTAGGGGTCATAGGGCAGAGGGACACCGGGGAGCTGTTTTTT.

This chain connects TRBV5-4 to TRBJ2-2, with D perhaps given as TRBD1 or TRBD2 (5 bases each). V lost 4 bases and J lost 8, with 15 bases in between. In germline, CDR1 is SGHNT, CDR2 YYREEE (reference sequence). The length of the CDR3 is 14 residues. In nucleotides, the CDR3 is TGTGCCAGCAGCACCGGGACCGCAGGTGGGGAGCTGTTTTTT. Its protein product is CASSTGTAGGELFF.

V usage is TRBV6-4 and J usage is TRBJ2-3; perhaps TRBD2 as D (5 bases). The V and J ends lost 5 bases and 5 bases respectively, with 14 bases between them. The CDR3 consists of 14 residues. Germline CDR1 reads MRHNA; CDR2 reads SNTAGT. The CDR3 sequence: CASSRSGDVDTQYF. The DNA of the CDR3 is TGTGCCAGCAGTCGCTCCGGGGATGTAGATACGCAGTATTTT.

This clone was observed once. The DNA of the CDR3 is TGTGCCAGCAGTTCCGCCCCAGGAAACACCATATATTTT. This codes for CASSSAPGNTIYF. This chain joins TRBV6-5 and TRBJ1-3, with D unresolved. Germline-derived CDR1 and CDR2 are MNHEY and SVGAGI. Trimming stripped 4 bases from V and 4 bases from J, with 8 bases between. The CDR3 runs 13 residues.

This clone qualifies as medium-sized. The genes are TRBV9 and TRBJ2-7; D possibly corresponds to TRBD2 (6 bases). The germline V and J ends were trimmed by 4 bases and 7 bases, with 15 bases remaining between them. The length of the CDR3 is 13 residues. Germline-derived CDR1 and CDR2 are SGDLS and YYNGEE. The CDR3 DNA is TGTGCCAGCAGCACCCCCGGACTAAGGGAGCAGTACTTC. Translation: CASSTPGLREQYF.

The chain combines TRBV5-1 with TRBJ1-1, with D maybe TRBD1 (5 bases). The germline V gene encodes CDR1 SGHRS and CDR2 YFSETQ. CDR3 length: 14 residues. Trimming cost V 3 bases and J 1 base, with 10 bases left between them. CDR3 loop: CASSWQGGNTEAFF. The DNA of the CDR3 is TGCGCCAGCAGCTGGCAGGGAGGGAACACTGAAGCTTTCTTT.

The chain joins TRBV7-2 to TRBJ1-2, with D uncertain. The CDR3 has 14 residues. V shed 3 bases and J shed 1 base, with 9 bases lying between them. Germline CDR1 reads SGHTA; CDR2 reads FQGNSA. CDR3 nucleotide sequence: TGTGCCAGCAGCTTGGCACGGCGTAACTATGGCTACACCTTC. Protein: CASSLARRNYGYTF.